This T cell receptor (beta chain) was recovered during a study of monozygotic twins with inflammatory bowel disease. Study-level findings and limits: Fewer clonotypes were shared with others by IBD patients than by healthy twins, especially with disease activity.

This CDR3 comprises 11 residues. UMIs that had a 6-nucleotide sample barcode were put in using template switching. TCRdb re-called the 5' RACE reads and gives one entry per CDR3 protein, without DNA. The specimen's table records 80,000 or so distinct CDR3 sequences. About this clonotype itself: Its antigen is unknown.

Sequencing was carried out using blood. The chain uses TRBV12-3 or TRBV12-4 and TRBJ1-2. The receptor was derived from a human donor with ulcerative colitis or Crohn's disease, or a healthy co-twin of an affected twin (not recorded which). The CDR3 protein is CASSDPGGYTF.